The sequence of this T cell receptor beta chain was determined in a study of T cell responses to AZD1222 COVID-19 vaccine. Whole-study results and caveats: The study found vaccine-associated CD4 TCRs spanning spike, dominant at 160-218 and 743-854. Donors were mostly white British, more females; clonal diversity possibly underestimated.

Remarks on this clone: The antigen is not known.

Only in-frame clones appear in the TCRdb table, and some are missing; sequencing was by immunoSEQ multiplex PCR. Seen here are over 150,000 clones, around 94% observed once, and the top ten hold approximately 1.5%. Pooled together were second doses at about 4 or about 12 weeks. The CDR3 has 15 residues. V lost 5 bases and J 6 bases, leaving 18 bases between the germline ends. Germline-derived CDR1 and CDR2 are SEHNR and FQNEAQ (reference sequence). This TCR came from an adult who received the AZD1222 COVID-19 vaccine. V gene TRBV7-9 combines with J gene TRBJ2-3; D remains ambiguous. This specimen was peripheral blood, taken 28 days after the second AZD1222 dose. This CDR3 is CASSLGRIQGDTQYF. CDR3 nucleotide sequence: TGTGCCAGCAGCCTCGGACGTATTCAAGGGGATACGCAGTATTTT.